This entry concerns a single T cell receptor beta chain. Antigen unknown. The data derive from a study of cytomegalovirus exposure and HLA in healthy donors. Study outcomes and limitations: As a later analysis showed, a missense DCLRE1C variant was linked to trimming of TCR beta V- and J-genes.

Germline-derived CDR1 and CDR2 are SGHTS and YDEGEE. V was pared by 4 bases and J by 9 bases, with 13 bases of the junction left unmatched. CDR3 length equals 17 residues. The PCR used 60 Vbeta and 13 Jbeta primers. Only in-frame clones appear in the TCRdb table, and some are missing; sequencing was by immunoSEQ multiplex PCR. Here the sample spans some 200,000 clones, about an eighth being singletons. The chain couples TRBV5-8 to TRBJ1-6; 10 bases match TRBD1. The TCR comes from a man aged 50 or older in good health and CMV-seropositive. The material sequenced was PBMCs. The CDR3 DNA reads TGTGCCAGCAGCCGAATGGTAGGGACAGGGGTTGGTTCACCCCTCCACTTT. Protein sequence: CASSRMVGTGVGSPLHF.